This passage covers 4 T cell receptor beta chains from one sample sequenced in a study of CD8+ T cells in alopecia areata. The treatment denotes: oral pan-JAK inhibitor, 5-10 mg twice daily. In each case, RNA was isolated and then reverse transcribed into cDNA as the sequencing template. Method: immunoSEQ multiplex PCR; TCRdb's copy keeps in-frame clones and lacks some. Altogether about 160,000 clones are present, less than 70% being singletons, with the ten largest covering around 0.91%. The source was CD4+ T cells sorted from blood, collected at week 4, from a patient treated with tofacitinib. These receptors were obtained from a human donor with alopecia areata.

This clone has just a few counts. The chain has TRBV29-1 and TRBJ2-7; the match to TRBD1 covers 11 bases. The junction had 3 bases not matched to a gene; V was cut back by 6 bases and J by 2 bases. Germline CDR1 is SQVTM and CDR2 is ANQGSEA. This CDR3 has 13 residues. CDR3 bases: TGCAGCGTCCCGGGACAGGGGGCCTACGAGCAGTACTTC. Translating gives CSVPGQGAYEQYF.

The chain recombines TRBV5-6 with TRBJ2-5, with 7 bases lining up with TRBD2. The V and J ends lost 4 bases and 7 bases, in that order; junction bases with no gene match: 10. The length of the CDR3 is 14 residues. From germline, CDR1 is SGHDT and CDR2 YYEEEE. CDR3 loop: CASSPGTTVGTQYF. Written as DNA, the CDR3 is TGTGCCAGCAGCCCCGGGACTACAGTCGGGACCCAGTACTTC.

CDR3 nucleotides: TGCACCTCCCGGATAGCTGGAGAGACCCAGTACTTC. Translated: CTSRIAGETQYF. V usage is TRBV1 and J usage is TRBJ2-5; TRBD2, the D gene given by the table, was not confirmed from the DNA. TRBV1 is shown as a pseudogene. CDR3 size: 12 residues.

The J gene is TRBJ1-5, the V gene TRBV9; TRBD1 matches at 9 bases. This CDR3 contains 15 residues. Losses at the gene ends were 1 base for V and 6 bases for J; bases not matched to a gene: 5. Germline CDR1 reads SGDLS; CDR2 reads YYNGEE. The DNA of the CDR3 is TGTGCCAGCAGCGTAAGCCCGGGACAGGGTCAGCCCCAGCATTTT. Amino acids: CASSVSPGQGQPQHF.